This TCR beta chain was identified during a study of cytomegalovirus exposure and HLA in healthy donors (dated 2017 in TCRdb). Describing the broader study: An earlier analysis of 550 to 700 of the donors reported roughly 270 Gb of sequence data and some 100 million unique TCR beta sequences from about 179 million T cells. About 310 gigabases of sequencing data and approximately 80 million unique TCR sequences were included in an early release covering about 600 HLA-typed donors. The genetic ancestry cluster associated with self-reported Caucasian donors included around 76% of the 300 to 450 genotyped donors. The study was designed to test whether signatures of past pathogen exposure could be identified by cataloging public T cell receptors. The study profiled the T cell repertoires of about 720 subjects by immunosequencing and related them to cytomegalovirus serostatus. A separate validation cohort of roughly 110 different subjects was used in addition to the roughly 620-subject first cohort. The study combined high-throughput TCR immunosequencing, statistical association of individual TCRs with disease status, and machine learning to predict cytomegalovirus infection status. To study patterns of TCR occurrence, a later analysis re-analyzed previously published TCR beta repertoires from 650 to 750 donors and added high-resolution HLA genotyping. The later analysis used no new phenotypic data to find candidate immune exposures, relying instead on TCR beta sequences and their occurrence across donors. An earlier analysis of 500 to 650 of the donors applied high-throughput TCR beta sequencing to assess whether each TCR beta V gene segment acted as functional or pseudogenic. Donor age, sex, ethnicity and CMV serostatus were collected together with the repertoire data. A later genetic analysis took genome-wide SNP genotypes for about 55% of the roughly 670 donors and used that subset as a discovery cohort. Every repertoire in the discovery cohort had been generated on one and the same sequencing platform. HLA typing included class I and class II loci at four-digit resolution. The number of typed donors differed by locus: about 620-640 for A, B, C, DRB1 and DQB1; roughly 510 for DQA1; 606 for DPA1; and roughly 470 for DPB1. Roughly five DR-DQ haplotypes were handled as single units for association and clustering, since linkage in the cohort was strong. Among 398 genotyped donors of the cohort, an average of roughly 230,000 unique TCR beta nucleotide sequences was sequenced per donor, of which approximately 18% were non-productive. Study-wide findings and limitations: The cohort was sequenced for TCR beta chains only, and without alpha or paired-chain data the features that could be detected were limited. Correlated functional status among segregating V segments might reflect linkage disequilibrium, but an unknown experimental factor could not be ruled out. Roughly uniform sequencing depth across donors was assumed in presence/absence analyses, although this assumption may not hold. According to a later analysis, TCR association rates differed among HLA loci, with DRB1 alleles showing the most associated TCRs and HLA-C alleles showing the fewest. A later genetic analysis reported fewer N-insertions in productive TCRs among donors in an Asian-associated ancestry cluster than the approximately 700-donor mean. In a later analysis, HLA-associated TCR beta chains were found to be more clonally expanded and to have lower generation probabilities than equally common non-associated chains. Because counts were too low, more than 15 rarely observed V segments, including chromosome 9 orphons, were excluded from the earlier analysis of roughly 580 of the donors. For the cohort, immune exposure information was limited to CMV serostatus. A cluster of highly shared sequence variants was judged likely to represent a technical artifact of the sequencing pipeline. In vitro tests confirmed that a few of the cytomegalovirus-associated TCR beta chains recognize cytomegalovirus antigens. Some IMGT-functional V segments, including TRBV6-2 and TRBV6-3, could not be told apart with the 87-base-pair reads, so those segments were excluded. It was suggested by the authors that the approach could potentially be generalized to other disease states and immunological phenotypes. A further reported finding was that TCR beta sequences accurately predicted the HLA-A and HLA-B alleles for most subjects in the first cohort. HLA typing was unavailable for some donors at each locus, so association tests used only the typed subset. A later analysis associated about 18,000 TCR beta sequences with specific HLA alleles at a false discovery rate of 0.05. Assigning TCR associations to individual alleles was difficult when HLA alleles, especially DR and DQ, strongly co-occurred. An association between a missense DCLRE1C variant and V-gene and J-gene trimming of TCR beta chains was found in a later genetic analysis and replicated in an independent cohort. According to a later analysis, most CMV-associated TCR beta chains appeared to be HLA-restricted, and the HLA associations seemed to be driven largely by CMV exposure. Most TCR sequences were seen in very few donors, while some public TCRs were found in many individuals. The classifier was reported to diagnose cytomegalovirus status with high specificity and sensitivity in both the original cohort and the validation cohort. Several of the top co-occurrence clusters appeared to be linked to parvovirus B19, influenza, CMV and Epstein-Barr virus, according to a later analysis. The study gave a list of 150 to 200 TCR beta chains associated with cytomegalovirus. In an earlier analysis of several hundred of the donors, most TCR beta V segments were observed in productive rearrangements about 90% or about 30% of the time, broadly matching IMGT annotations.

In total, about 650 healthy bone marrow donors made up the cohort. At the time of sampling, all cohort members were nominally healthy, though unrecorded immune exposures were likely present. The donor tested CMV seronegative, placing the donor among the 300 to 400 seronegative members of the cohort. A peripheral blood sample was collected from each donor, and TCR beta sequencing was performed on peripheral blood mononuclear cells. Genomic DNA extraction from the blood cell samples was performed with the Qiagen DNeasy Blood Extraction Kit. This clone was detected once. Its antigen is not yet known. No much larger clone exists at a distance of one base, and base qualities are not known. Libraries were made using the immunoSEQ multiplex PCR assay. For the multiplex PCR, a mixture combining 60 forward primers for TCR Vbeta segments and 13 reverse primers for TCR Jbeta segments was used. The CDR3 region of rearranged TCR beta genes was amplified from genomic DNA with a multiplex PCR assay. The amplified TCR beta libraries were sequenced on the Illumina HiSeq System as 87-base-pair reads. The study's processing was this. A later analysis counted some 74 million unique TCR beta chains across the 666 repertoires, and approximately 11 million of these chains were shared by at least two donors. To remove PCR and sequencing errors, raw reads were error-corrected and collapsed into unique sequences using a nearest-neighbor algorithm that merged closely related sequences. CDR3 sequences were aligned to IMGT reference sequences to assign V, D and J gene segments. Each retained sequence needed at least a six-nucleotide match to both a V gene segment and a J gene segment. Rearrangements were classified as productive when the CDR3 lacked stop codons and remained in frame with V and J, and all other rearrangements were classified as non-productive. Following IMGT convention, CDR3 was defined as the stretch from the second conserved V-encoded cysteine to the conserved J-encoded phenylalanine. The earlier analysis of 587 of the donors excluded any sequence lacking an unambiguous match to a single V gene segment. In an earlier analysis of a few hundred of the donors, a V segment was called functional when productive rearrangements were above 56.7%, and segregating when the standard deviation between donors exceeded 5%. A statistical classification framework was built to diagnose cytomegalovirus status from the catalog of TCR beta chain sequences. V and J gene assignment, in a later analysis, came from comparing TCR nucleotide sequences with IMGT/GENE-DB human TR gene sequences. A later analysis assigned CDR3 sequences and most-parsimonious VDJ recombination scenarios with the TCRdist pipeline. In a later analysis, each TCR beta chain was defined by its CDR3 amino acid sequence together with its V-gene family, and reads without a unique V-gene family were excluded. In a later analysis, 450 to 600 highly shared, low-generation-probability nucleotide sequences were removed to address suspected cross-contamination and a sequencing artifact. In a later analysis, a clonal expansion index was calculated for each public chain from normalized within-repertoire ranks of inferred template counts. A later analysis computed generation probabilities with a VDJ recombination model fitted to out-of-frame rearrangements, and checked the results against IGoR. In a later analysis, TCR-TCR, TCR-HLA and TCR-CMV co-occurrence was scored with hypergeometric tests, and a repertoire-size bias correction was applied to TCR pairs. A later analysis estimated false discovery rates by permuting HLA or CMV assignments 20 times. A later analysis grouped co-occurring TCRs with DBSCAN, adding TCRdist sequence similarity when clustering within HLA-allele-positive subsets. Repertoires with fewer than 30,000 or more than 120,000 public chains, plus five repertoires with anomalous nucleotide sharing, were excluded from co-occurrence clustering. In TCRdb, the immuneACCESS table is reduced to in-frame sequences with V and J assigned. These tables do not hold every clone; where another copy was compared, an unresolved V gene accounts for under half, and the others remain unexplained. The V and J calls and the clone size are those of that table, but D and trimming were determined from the DNA. This sample is represented by 85,000 to 110,000 clones; roughly 70% of them were singletons. Less than 3.5% of the sample rests with the top ten.

V is clipped by 1 base and J by 5 bases, and the sequence between their germline boundaries is 10 bases long. The CDR3, cysteine through phenylalanine, is 13 amino acids long. Only the CDR3 DNA stays, 39 bases, in frame from base 1. The CDR1 and CDR2 encoded by the germline V gene (reference sequence) are SGHKS and YYEKEE. The sequence was collected from a woman aged 50 to 65 in good health and CMV-seronegative. The specimen was PBMCs. Rearrangement joined TRBV5-5 to TRBJ2-7; the D gene cannot be named for sure. The DNA reads TGTGCCAGCAGCTTGTTTTTTCTCCACGAGCAGTACTTC. This is translated as CASSLFFLHEQYF.